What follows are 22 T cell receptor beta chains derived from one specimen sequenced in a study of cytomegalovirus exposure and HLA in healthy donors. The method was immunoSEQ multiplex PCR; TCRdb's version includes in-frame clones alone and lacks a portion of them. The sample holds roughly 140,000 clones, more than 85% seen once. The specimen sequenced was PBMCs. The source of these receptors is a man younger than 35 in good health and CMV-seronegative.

The CDR3 DNA sequence: TGTGCCAGCAGTGAGACAATTGGAGGCAGGGTGGAGGGAAATGAGCAGTTCTTC. The encoded protein is CASSETIGGRVEGNEQFF. This rearrangement joins TRBV25-1 to TRBJ2-1, with D tentatively TRBD2 (6 bases). The CDR3 length is 18 residues. Germline V gives CDR1 MGHDK, CDR2 SYGVNS. Between the trimmed V and J ends, which lost 3 bases and 7 bases, there was a span of 25 bases.

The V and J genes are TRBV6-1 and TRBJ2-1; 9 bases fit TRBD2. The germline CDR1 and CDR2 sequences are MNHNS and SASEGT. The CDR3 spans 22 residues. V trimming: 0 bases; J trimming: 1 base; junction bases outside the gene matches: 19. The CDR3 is CASSEAPPGLAGTGASYNEQFF. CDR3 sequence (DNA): TGTGCCAGCAGTGAAGCCCCCCCGGGGCTAGCGGGAACGGGTGCGTCCTACAATGAGCAGTTCTTC.

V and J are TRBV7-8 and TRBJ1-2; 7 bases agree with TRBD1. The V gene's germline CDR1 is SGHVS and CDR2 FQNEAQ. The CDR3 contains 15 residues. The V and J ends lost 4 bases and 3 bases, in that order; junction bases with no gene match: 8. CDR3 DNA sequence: TGTGCCAGCAGCTCTCCACAGGGGTGGGACTATGGCTACACCTTC. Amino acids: CASSSPQGWDYGYTF.

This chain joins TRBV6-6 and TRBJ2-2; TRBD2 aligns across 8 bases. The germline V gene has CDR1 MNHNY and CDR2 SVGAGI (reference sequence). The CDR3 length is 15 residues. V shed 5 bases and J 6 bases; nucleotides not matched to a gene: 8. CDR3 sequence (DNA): TGTGCCAGCAGTCACACCGGGACTAGGTCCGGGGAGCTGTTTTTT. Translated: CASSHTGTRSGELFF.

CDR3: CASSSSTGGGYGYTF. The CDR3 DNA sequence: TGTGCCAGCAGCTCCTCGACAGGGGGAGGCTATGGCTACACCTTC. This chain uses TRBV9 with TRBJ1-2, with 9 bases identical to TRBD1. The germline V gene has CDR1 SGDLS and CDR2 YYNGEE. Unmatched junction bases numbered 8, after V lost 4 bases and J lost 4 bases. The length of the CDR3 is 15 residues.

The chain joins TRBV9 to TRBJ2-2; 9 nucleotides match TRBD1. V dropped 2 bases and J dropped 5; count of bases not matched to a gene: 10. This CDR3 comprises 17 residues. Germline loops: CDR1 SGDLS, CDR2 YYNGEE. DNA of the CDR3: TGTGCCAGCAGCGTCAAACAGGGGGCCCTAGGTACCGGGGAGCTGTTTTTT. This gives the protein CASSVKQGALGTGELFF.

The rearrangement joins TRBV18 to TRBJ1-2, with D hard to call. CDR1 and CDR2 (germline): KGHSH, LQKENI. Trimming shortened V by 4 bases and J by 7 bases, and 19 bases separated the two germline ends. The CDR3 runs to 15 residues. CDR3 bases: TGTGCCAGCTCACTCCTGGAGGGTATGACCCGTGGCTACACCTTC. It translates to CASSLLEGMTRGYTF.

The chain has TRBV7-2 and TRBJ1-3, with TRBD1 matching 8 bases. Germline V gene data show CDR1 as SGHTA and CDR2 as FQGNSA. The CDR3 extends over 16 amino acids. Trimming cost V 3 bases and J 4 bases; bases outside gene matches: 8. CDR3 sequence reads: CASSFYGQGFGNTIYF. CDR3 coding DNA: TGTGCCAGCAGCTTCTACGGACAGGGCTTCGGAAACACCATATATTTT.

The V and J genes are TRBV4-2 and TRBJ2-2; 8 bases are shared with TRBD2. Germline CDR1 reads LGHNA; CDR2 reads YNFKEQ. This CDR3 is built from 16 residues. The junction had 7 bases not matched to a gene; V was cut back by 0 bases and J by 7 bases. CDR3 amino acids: CASSQERGGHNGELFF. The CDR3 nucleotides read TGTGCCAGCAGCCAAGAACGCGGGGGGCATAACGGGGAGCTGTTTTTT.

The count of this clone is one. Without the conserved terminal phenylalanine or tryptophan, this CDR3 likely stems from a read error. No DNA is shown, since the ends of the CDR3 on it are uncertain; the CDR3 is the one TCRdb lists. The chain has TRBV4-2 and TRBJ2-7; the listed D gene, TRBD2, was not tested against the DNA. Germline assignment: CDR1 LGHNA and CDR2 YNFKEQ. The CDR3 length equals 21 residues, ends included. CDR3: CASSPKLATNPHRNSYVTLTG.

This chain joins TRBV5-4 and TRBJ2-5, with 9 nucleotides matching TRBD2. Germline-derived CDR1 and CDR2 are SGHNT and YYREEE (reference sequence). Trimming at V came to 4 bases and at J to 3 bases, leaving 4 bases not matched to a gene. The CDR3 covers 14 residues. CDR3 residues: CASSPSSGKETQYF. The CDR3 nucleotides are TGTGCCAGCAGCCCCTCTAGCGGGAAAGAGACCCAGTACTTC.

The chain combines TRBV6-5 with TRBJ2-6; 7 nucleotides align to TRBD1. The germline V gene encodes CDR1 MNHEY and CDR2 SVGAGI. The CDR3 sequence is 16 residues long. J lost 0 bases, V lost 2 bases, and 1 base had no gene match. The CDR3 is CASSYQGDSGANVLTF. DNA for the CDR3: TGTGCCAGCAGTTACCAGGGGGACTCTGGGGCCAACGTCCTGACTTTC.

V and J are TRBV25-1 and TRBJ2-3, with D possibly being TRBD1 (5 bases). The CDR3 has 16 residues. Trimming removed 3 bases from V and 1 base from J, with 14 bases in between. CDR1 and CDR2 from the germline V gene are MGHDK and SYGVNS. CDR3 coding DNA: TGTGCCAGCAGTGAGGATCAGGGTGTGGGCACAGATACGCAGTATTTT. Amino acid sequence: CASSEDQGVGTDTQYF.

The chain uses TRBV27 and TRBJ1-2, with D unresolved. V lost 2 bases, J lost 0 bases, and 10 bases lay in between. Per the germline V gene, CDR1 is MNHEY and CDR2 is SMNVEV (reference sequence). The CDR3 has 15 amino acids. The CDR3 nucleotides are TGTGCCAGCAGTTTAGAGGCAGCAGCTAACTATGGCTACACCTTC. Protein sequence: CASSLEAAANYGYTF.

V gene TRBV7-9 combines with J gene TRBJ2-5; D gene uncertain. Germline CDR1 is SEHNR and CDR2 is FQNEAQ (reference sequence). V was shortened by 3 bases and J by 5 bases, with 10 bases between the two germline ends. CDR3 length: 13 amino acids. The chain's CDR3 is CASSFGQDETQYF. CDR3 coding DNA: TGTGCCAGCAGCTTCGGCCAGGATGAGACCCAGTACTTC.

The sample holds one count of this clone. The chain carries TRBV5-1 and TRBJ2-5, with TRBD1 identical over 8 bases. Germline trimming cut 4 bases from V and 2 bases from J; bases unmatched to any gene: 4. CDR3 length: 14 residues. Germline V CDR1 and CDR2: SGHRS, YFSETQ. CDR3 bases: TGCGCCAGCAGCCACGGGACAGGACAAGAGACCCAGTACTTC. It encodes CASSHGTGQETQYF.

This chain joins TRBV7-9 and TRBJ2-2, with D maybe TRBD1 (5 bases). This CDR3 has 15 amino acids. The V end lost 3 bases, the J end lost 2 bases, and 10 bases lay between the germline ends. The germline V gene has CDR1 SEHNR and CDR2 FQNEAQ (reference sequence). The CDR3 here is CASSLRQPNTGELFF. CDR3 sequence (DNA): TGTGCCAGCAGCTTGAGACAGCCTAACACCGGGGAGCTGTTTTTT.

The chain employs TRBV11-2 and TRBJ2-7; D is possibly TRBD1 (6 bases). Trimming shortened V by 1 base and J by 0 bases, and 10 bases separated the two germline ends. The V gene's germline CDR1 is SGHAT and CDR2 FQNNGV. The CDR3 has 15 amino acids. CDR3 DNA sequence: TGTGCCAGCAGCTTAGGGGACATGAGCTCCTACGAGCAGTACTTC. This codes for CASSLGDMSSYEQYF.

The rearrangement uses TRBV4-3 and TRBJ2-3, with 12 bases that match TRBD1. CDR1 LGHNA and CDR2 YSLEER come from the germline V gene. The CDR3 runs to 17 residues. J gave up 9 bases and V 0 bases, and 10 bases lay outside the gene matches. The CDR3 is CASSQDRAGQGAWTQYF. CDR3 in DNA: TGCGCCAGCAGCCAAGATCGAGCGGGACAGGGGGCATGGACGCAGTATTTT.

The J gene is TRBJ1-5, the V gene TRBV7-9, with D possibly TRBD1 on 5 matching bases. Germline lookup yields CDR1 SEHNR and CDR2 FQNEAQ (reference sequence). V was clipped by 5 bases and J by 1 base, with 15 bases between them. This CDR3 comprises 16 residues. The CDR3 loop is CASSLGLSESNQPQHF. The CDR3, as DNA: TGTGCCAGCAGCCTGGGACTTTCTGAAAGCAATCAGCCCCAGCATTTT. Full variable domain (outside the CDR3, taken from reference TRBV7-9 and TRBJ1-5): DTGVSQNPRHKITKRGQNVTFRCDPISEHNRLYWYRQTLGQGPEFLTYFQNEAQLEKSRLLSDRFSAERPKGSFSTLEIQRTEQGDSAMYLCASSLGLSESNQPQHFGDGTRLSIL.

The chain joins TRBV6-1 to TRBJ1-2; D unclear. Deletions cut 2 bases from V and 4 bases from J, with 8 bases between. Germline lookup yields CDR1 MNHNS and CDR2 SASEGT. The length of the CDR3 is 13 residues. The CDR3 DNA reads TGTGCCAGCAGTGAAACAGTAAGCTATGGCTACACCTTC. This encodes CASSETVSYGYTF.

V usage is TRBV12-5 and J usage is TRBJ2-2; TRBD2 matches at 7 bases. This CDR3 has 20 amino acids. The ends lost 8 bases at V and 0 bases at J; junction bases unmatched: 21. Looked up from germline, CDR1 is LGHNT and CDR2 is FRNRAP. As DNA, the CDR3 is TGTGCTAGTCGGGTGGGGGTTTCGGGGCGGGAGTACGCGAACACCGGGGAGCTGTTTTTT. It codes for CASRVGVSGREYANTGELFF.